This TCR beta chain was captured in a study of cytomegalovirus exposure and HLA in healthy donors. The repertoire was sequenced with immunoSEQ multiplex PCR; TCRdb's copy has only in-frame clones and lacks some. The sample lists around 350,000 clones, 80% to 90% seen once, with 0.8% to 0.85% in the top ten. Germline CDR1 is MDHEN and CDR2 is SYDVKM. With 4 bases clipped from V and 5 bases from J, the junction kept 5 bases outside the gene matches. The length of the CDR3 is 16 residues. The genes are TRBV28 and TRBJ2-2, with 12 bases identical to TRBD2. The sequence came from a woman aged 18-29 years in good health and CMV-seronegative. Sequencing was done on a sample of PBMCs. The chain's CDR3 is CASSSPSGGATGELFF. CDR3 in DNA: TGTGCCAGCAGTTCTCCTAGCGGGGGGGCTACCGGGGAGCTGTTTTTT.